This entry lists 29 T cell receptor beta chains sequenced from one sample in a study of cytomegalovirus exposure and HLA in healthy donors. Clones were sequenced by immunoSEQ multiplex PCR, and TCRdb holds only the in-frame ones, with some missing. The sample yields 130,000 to 150,000 clones, 90% seen once. The sequenced material came from PBMCs. These receptors all stem from a woman aged 25 to 39 in good health and CMV-seropositive.

The chain is built from TRBV27 and TRBJ1-3; D remains unclear. Trimming removed 4 bases at V and 2 bases at J, with 12 bases between. The CDR3 is made up of 15 amino acids. Germline V gene data show CDR1 as MNHEY and CDR2 as SMNVEV (reference sequence). The CDR3 loop is CASSYSGRTGNTIYF. Here the CDR3 DNA reads TGTGCCAGCAGTTACTCCGGGAGGACTGGAAACACCATATATTTT.

The chain combines TRBV5-1 with TRBJ1-5; the D gene is possibly TRBD1 (6 bases). Trimming took 4 bases from V and 6 from J, leaving 17 bases between them. The CDR3 spans 15 residues. Germline CDR1 SGHRS, CDR2 YFSETQ. The CDR3 coding sequence is TGCGCCAGCAGCCAGGGAGGGGGAAGGGGTCAGCCCCAGCATTTT. Translated: CASSQGGGRGQPQHF.

The chain links TRBV7-2 to TRBJ2-7, with D perhaps TRBD1 (5 bases). Germline CDR1 reads SGHTA; CDR2 reads FQGNSA. Trimming shortened V by 3 bases and J by 0 bases, and 6 bases separated the two germline ends. The CDR3 covers 13 residues. Here the CDR3 DNA reads TGTGCCAGCAGCTTCAGGGACTCCTACGAGCAGTACTTC. Its translation is CASSFRDSYEQYF.

V is TRBV2 and J is TRBJ1-2, with 10 bases that match TRBD1. With 6 bases clipped from V and 0 bases from J, the junction kept 7 bases outside the gene matches. Looked up from germline, CDR1 is SNHLY and CDR2 is FYNNEI. The CDR3 has 16 residues. This CDR3 reads CASSRQGARSNYGYTF. CDR3 bases: TGTGCCAGCAGCAGACAGGGGGCTAGATCTAACTATGGCTACACCTTC.

The rearrangement links TRBV5-4 to TRBJ1-3; maybe TRBD1 (6 bases). V shed 2 bases and J shed 2 bases, with 14 bases lying between them. Germline V gene sequence: CDR1 SGHNT, CDR2 YYREEE (reference sequence). The CDR3 totals 16 residues. The CDR3 region is CASSLGQQKAGNTIYF. The CDR3 DNA sequence: TGTGCCAGCAGCTTAGGACAGCAAAAGGCTGGAAACACCATATATTTT.

J is TRBJ2-2 and V is TRBV4-1; 7 bases fit TRBD1. The CDR3 extends over 17 amino acids. The J segment lost 0 bases and the V segment lost 5 bases, leaving 9 bases of the junction unmatched. Germline V gene data show CDR1 as MGHRA and CDR2 as YSYEKL. In DNA form, the CDR3 reads TGCGCCAGCAGCTCTCCGGGACAGCAATCGAACACCGGGGAGCTGTTTTTT. It yields the protein CASSSPGQQSNTGELFF.

The chain couples TRBV5-1 to TRBJ1-5, with a weak D call TRBD1 (5 bases). The CDR3 is made up of 15 amino acids. Germline CDR1 is SGHRS and CDR2 is YFSETQ. The V end was cut by 2 bases, the J end by 2 bases, with 11 bases between. Here the CDR3 reads CASSFAGLGNQPQHF. The CDR3 DNA reads as TGCGCCAGCAGCTTCGCAGGGCTAGGCAATCAGCCCCAGCATTTT.

The table lists this clone with a count of one. The chain links TRBV27 to TRBJ1-4; TRBD1 matches at 9 bases. J was trimmed by 8 bases and V by 5 bases; bases with no gene match: 12. Germline V gives CDR1 MNHEY, CDR2 SMNVEV (reference sequence). This CDR3 has 16 amino acids. Here the CDR3 reads CASSIVSWTGDEKLFF. CDR3 nucleotides: TGTGCCAGCAGTATAGTTTCGTGGACAGGGGACGAAAAACTGTTTTTT.

The rearrangement uses TRBV7-9 and TRBJ2-3; 8 nucleotides match TRBD2. The CDR3 contains 16 residues. J was trimmed by 1 base and V by 5 bases; bases with no gene match: 8. Germline V gene lookup returns CDR1 SEHNR and CDR2 FQNEAQ (reference sequence). CDR3 amino acids: CASSLRQRGRTDTQYF. CDR3 bases: TGTGCCAGCAGCCTCCGACAGCGGGGGCGCACAGATACGCAGTATTTT.

The chain couples TRBV11-2 to TRBJ2-7; D might be TRBD1 (7 bases). CDR3 length equals 13 residues. Germline-derived CDR1 and CDR2 are SGHAT and FQNNGV. V was clipped by 4 bases and J by 5 bases, with 12 bases between them. The chain's CDR3 is CASSSGDRDEQYF. The DNA for the CDR3 is TGTGCCAGCAGCTCGGGAGACAGGGACGAGCAGTACTTC.

This clone was seen a single time. CDR3 DNA sequence: TGTGCCAGCTCACCGGGCGAGACCCAGTACTTC. Residues: CASSPGETQYF. The chain uses TRBV18 and TRBJ2-5, with unresolved D. V dropped 3 bases and J dropped 5 bases, with 4 bases sitting between them. The CDR3 spans 11 residues. Germline CDR1 reads KGHSH; CDR2 reads LQKENI.

The gene calls are TRBV19 and TRBJ1-4; TRBD1 matches 9 bases. This CDR3 has 16 amino acids. The ends lost 5 bases at V and 5 bases at J; junction bases unmatched: 9. CDR1 LNHDA and CDR2 SQIVND come from the germline V gene (reference sequence). The chain's CDR3 is CASSGNRGRRNEKLFF. CDR3 nucleotides: TGTGCCAGTAGTGGTAACAGGGGGCGTCGGAATGAAAAACTGTTTTTT.

The gene calls are TRBV2 and TRBJ2-3, with 9 bases matching TRBD2. Looked up from germline, CDR1 is SNHLY and CDR2 is FYNNEI. CDR3 length: 16 residues. Trimming removed 0 bases from V and 5 bases from J; junction bases left unmatched: 6. The CDR3 region is CASSEAAAGGQDTQYF. CDR3 nucleotides: TGTGCCAGCAGTGAAGCGGCCGCGGGGGGGCAAGATACGCAGTATTTT.

The rearrangement joins TRBV6-5 to TRBJ2-1, with D possibly matching TRBD2 (5 bases). Germline V gene data show CDR1 as MNHEY and CDR2 as SVGAGI. This CDR3 spans 12 amino acids. Trimming pared 8 bases from V and 4 bases from J, leaving 9 bases between. The CDR3 DNA sequence: TGTGCCAGCGGCGGGCTTTACAATGAGCAGTTCTTC. It specifies CASGGLYNEQFF.

The chain combines TRBV2 with TRBJ2-3; 12 nucleotides agree with TRBD2. V dropped 2 bases and J dropped 8; count of bases not matched to a gene: 8. The CDR3 spans 16 residues. Germline CDR1 reads SNHLY; CDR2 reads FYNNEI. This CDR3 is CASSERRLAGGITQYF. CDR3 coding DNA: TGTGCCAGCAGTGAAAGGAGGCTAGCGGGGGGGATTACGCAGTATTTT.

The genes are TRBV6-5 and TRBJ2-7, with TRBD2 matching over 8 bases. The germline V gene has CDR1 MNHEY and CDR2 SVGAGI. J lost 0 bases, V lost 0 bases, and 4 bases had no gene match. The CDR3 is made up of 16 amino acids. Here the CDR3 DNA reads TGTGCCAGCAGTTACTCGATAAGCGGGAGCTCCTACGAGCAGTACTTC. Amino acid sequence: CASSYSISGSSYEQYF.

The chain carries TRBV6-4 and TRBJ2-1, with TRBD2 matching over 9 bases. Trimming at V came to 0 bases and at J to 8 bases, leaving 8 bases not matched to a gene. The CDR3 runs to 16 residues. Germline CDR1 and CDR2: MRHNA and SNTAGT. The CDR3 DNA reads as TGTGCCAGCAGTGACTCATGGCGGGGGGGCTTCGATGAGCAGTTCTTC. Translating it yields CASSDSWRGGFDEQFF.

CDR3 residues: CASSLRVGDTQYF. Here the CDR3 DNA reads TGCGCCAGCAGCCTCAGGGTTGGGGATACGCAGTATTTT. This chain connects TRBV5-1 to TRBJ2-3, with D possibly being TRBD1 (5 bases). Germline V lookup: CDR1 SGHRS, CDR2 YFSETQ. The CDR3 sequence is 13 residues long. Trimming cost V 4 bases and J 6 bases, with 12 bases left between them.

This chain joins TRBV7-9 and TRBJ2-7; no firm D call. This CDR3 is 13 amino acids long. The germline V gene encodes CDR1 SEHNR and CDR2 FQNEAQ (reference sequence). Trimming removed 5 bases at V and 0 bases at J, with 8 bases between. CDR3 coding DNA: TGTGCCAGCAGCGTGGAGAGCTCCTACGAGCAGTACTTC. It yields the protein CASSVESSYEQYF.

The gene calls are TRBV6-1 and TRBJ2-7; 8 bases are a match to TRBD1. The CDR3 is 14 residues long. CDR1 is MNHNS, CDR2 SASEGT, per germline. V was clipped by 4 bases and J by 0 bases; unmatched bases: 2. This CDR3 is CASSGQGASYEQYF. The CDR3 DNA reads as TGTGCCAGCAGTGGGCAGGGGGCCTCCTACGAGCAGTACTTC.

The CDR3 nucleotides are TGTGCCAGCTCCCGGGGGGGCCGGTACGTGGGCTACACCTTC. Protein sequence: CASSRGGRYVGYTF. The chain couples TRBV2 to TRBJ1-2; TRBD1 is a possible D gene (6 bases). Germline CDR1 is SNHLY and CDR2 is FYNNEI. V lost 8 bases and J lost 8, with 21 bases in between. This CDR3 region has 14 residues.

This sequence joins TRBV9 and TRBJ2-6; 11 bases map to TRBD2. V lost 2 bases to trimming and J lost 1 base; unmatched junction nucleotides: 5. This CDR3 region has 18 residues. CDR1 is SGDLS and CDR2 is YYNGEE in the germline V gene. CDR3 coding DNA: TGTGCCAGCAGCGTCGACGGACTAGCGGGTTCTGGGGCCAACGTCCTGACTTTC. This translates into CASSVDGLAGSGANVLTF.

The chain uses TRBV15 and TRBJ2-7, with TRBD1 matching over 10 bases. The length of the CDR3 is 14 residues. Germline V CDR1 and CDR2: LNHNV, YYDKDF (reference sequence). The J segment lost 6 bases and the V segment lost 1 base, leaving 3 bases of the junction unmatched. CDR3 loop: CATSRGDRGGEQYF. The CDR3 DNA is TGTGCCACCAGCAGAGGGGACAGGGGCGGCGAGCAGTACTTC.

The chain recombines TRBV6-5 with TRBJ1-6, with 7 positions matching TRBD1. Germline V lookup: CDR1 MNHEY, CDR2 SVGAGI. The CDR3 runs to 15 residues. Trimming cost V 6 bases and J 10 bases; bases outside gene matches: 12. The CDR3 DNA reads as TGTGCCAGCAGACACGGACAGGAGGCCGGATCACCCCTCCACTTT. Protein: CASRHGQEAGSPLHF.

This clone was observed once. The chain employs TRBV6-6 and TRBJ1-2; 10 bases align to TRBD1. The CDR3 covers 12 residues. V lost 5 bases to trimming and J lost 13 bases; unmatched junction nucleotides: 7. Germline V gives CDR1 MNHNY, CDR2 SVGAGI (reference sequence). DNA for the CDR3: TGTGCCAGCAGTCCTCCCGGACAGGGGGTCACCTTC. It encodes CASSPPGQGVTF.

This CDR3 reads CSVGDGQFYEQYF. The DNA of the CDR3 is TGCAGCGTTGGTGATGGACAGTTTTACGAGCAGTACTTC. This rearrangement joins TRBV29-1 to TRBJ2-7; tentatively, D is TRBD1 (6 bases). V was pared by 4 bases and J by 4 bases, with 14 bases between. CDR1 and CDR2 (germline): SQVTM, ANQGSEA. There are 13 residues in the CDR3.

J is TRBJ2-1 and V is TRBV29-1; D is perhaps TRBD2 (5 bases). In germline, CDR1 is SQVTM, CDR2 ANQGSEA. V lost 7 bases, J lost 5 bases, and 9 bases lay in between. CDR3 size: 11 residues. This CDR3 reads CSGGRDNEQFF. DNA for the CDR3: TGCAGCGGAGGGCGGGACAATGAGCAGTTCTTC.

This chain uses TRBV4-1 with TRBJ1-4, with TRBD1 identical over 7 bases. CDR3 length equals 17 residues. CDR1 is MGHRA and CDR2 is YSYEKL in the germline V gene. With 1 base clipped from V and 0 bases from J, the junction kept 5 bases outside the gene matches. CDR3 nucleotide sequence: TGCGCCAGCAGCCAAGTAAACAGGGGAGCAACTAATGAAAAACTGTTTTTT. This translates into CASSQVNRGATNEKLFF.

The V gene is TRBV9, the J gene TRBJ2-1; possibly TRBD2 for D (5 bases). The CDR3 contains 16 residues. Germline CDR1 is SGDLS and CDR2 is YYNGEE. V gave up 3 bases and J gave up 1 base, with 14 bases separating them. The chain's CDR3 is CASSALWSGSYNEQFF. For the CDR3, the DNA is TGTGCCAGCAGCGCCCTGTGGAGCGGTTCCTACAATGAGCAGTTCTTC.